A single sample is the source of the 9 T cell receptor beta chains below, sequenced in a study of technical replicates of blood from a few donors. Clones were sequenced by immunoSEQ multiplex PCR, and TCRdb holds only the in-frame ones, with some missing. Among more than 75,000 clones listed, roughly 92% were seen once. Sample: T cells isolated from PBMCs. The source of these receptors is a human donor in good health.

The chain's CDR3 is CASSLALGAGDTQYF. The CDR3 DNA reads TGCGCCAGCAGCTTGGCCTTGGGAGCGGGAGATACGCAGTATTTT. This chain links TRBV5-1 with TRBJ2-3; a weak D match, TRBD2 (6 bases). Trimming left V 0 bases short and J 5 bases short, with 13 bases between. The CDR3 is 15 residues long. Germline CDR1 is SGHRS and CDR2 is YFSETQ.

The J gene is TRBJ2-2, the V gene TRBV28; TRBD2 matches 11 bases. Germline V lookup: CDR1 MDHEN, CDR2 SYDVKM. J lost 0 bases, V lost 6 bases, and 6 bases had no gene match. This CDR3 spans 17 amino acids. The CDR3 nucleotides read TGTGCCAGCAGGTTACGACTAGCGGGGTCGAACACCGGGGAGCTGTTTTTT. Translated, it gives CASRLRLAGSNTGELFF.

The rearrangement links TRBV5-4 to TRBJ2-1; 7 bases are a match to TRBD2. V lost 6 bases and J lost 8; bases outside the gene matches: 11. This CDR3 contains 14 residues. CDR1 SGHNT and CDR2 YYREEE come from the germline V gene (reference sequence). CDR3 region: CASNGAGVTDEQFF. As DNA, the CDR3 is TGTGCCAGCAACGGGGCGGGAGTCACGGATGAGCAGTTCTTC.

This clone showed up just once. The CDR3 protein is CASSPWDQGGTEAFF. CDR3 DNA: TGTGCCAGCAGCCCATGGGACCAGGGAGGCACTGAAGCTTTCTTT. The gene calls are TRBV9 and TRBJ1-1, with D possibly TRBD1 on 5 matching bases. The CDR3 runs 15 residues. Trimming cost V 4 bases and J 4 bases, with 17 bases left between them. The germline gives CDR1 SGDLS, CDR2 YYNGEE.

The rearrangement joins TRBV5-1 to TRBJ2-7, with TRBD1 identical over 7 bases. V lost 5 bases, J lost 2 bases, and 7 bases stayed unmatched. The CDR3 spans 14 residues. Germline V gives CDR1 SGHRS, CDR2 YFSETQ. CDR3 amino acids: CASRRRQGPYEQYF. The CDR3 DNA reads TGCGCCAGCAGACGGCGACAGGGCCCCTACGAGCAGTACTTC.

V and J are TRBV14 and TRBJ2-2; a possible D gene is TRBD2 (6 bases). V lost 2 bases and J lost 3, with 16 bases in between. Looked up from germline, CDR1 is SGHDN and CDR2 is FVKESK. There are 17 residues in the CDR3. The DNA of the CDR3 is TGTGCCAGCAGCCAACGACTCGGGAGTTCGGACACCGGGGAGCTGTTTTTT. This codes for CASSQRLGSSDTGELFF. Together with reference TRBV14 and TRBJ2-2, the CDR3 gives the full variable domain: EAGVTQFPSHSVIEKGQTVTLRCDPISGHDNLYWYRRVMGKEIKFLLHFVKESKQDESGMPNNRFLAERTGGTYSTLKVQPAELEDSGVYFCASSQRLGSSDTGELFFGEGSRLTVL.

The V call is TRBV28, the J call TRBJ2-2, with TRBD2 matching over 12 bases. This CDR3 has 15 amino acids. The germline CDR1 and CDR2 sequences are MDHEN and SYDVKM. Trimming cost V 11 bases and J 5 bases; bases outside gene matches: 9. The CDR3 nucleotides are TGTGCCGCACTAGCGGGAGGAAGTAGTACCGGGGAGCTGTTTTTT. Amino acid sequence: CAALAGGSSTGELFF.

The J gene is TRBJ1-1, the V gene TRBV19, with a possible D match to TRBD1 (5 bases). CDR3 length: 14 amino acids. CDR1 LNHDA and CDR2 SQIVND come from the germline V gene (reference sequence). V was clipped by 3 bases and J by 5 bases, with 13 bases between them. CDR3 coding DNA: TGTGCCAGTAGTATCGGGGGTTCATGGACTGAAGCTTTCTTT. Protein: CASSIGGSWTEAFF.

The V and J genes are TRBV5-1 and TRBJ1-3, with D perhaps TRBD1 (5 bases). Looked up from germline, CDR1 is SGHRS and CDR2 is YFSETQ. V shed 5 bases and J shed 0 bases, with 12 bases lying between them. The CDR3 runs 15 residues. The CDR3 region is CASREGVSSGNTIYF. In DNA, the CDR3 is TGCGCCAGCAGGGAAGGGGTGAGCTCTGGAAACACCATATATTTT.